This is a list of T cell receptor beta chains from one sample in a study of blood T cell repertoires in COVID-19. The repertoire was sequenced with immunoSEQ multiplex PCR; TCRdb's copy has only in-frame clones and lacks some. The profile shows about 140,000 clones, about 85% of them singletons. Sequenced sample: peripheral blood. Every receptor here comes from a human donor in a cohort sampled during active COVID-19. The conserved cysteine and the conserved F or W are not part of the CDR3 here. The size entry is marked missing in some rows and otherwise reads once, few, many or a size class.

clone_size j_call v_call cdr3_aa
NA TRBJ1-1 TRBV5-1 ASSFRGGGTGEGGTEAF
once TRBJ2-2 TRBV4-2 ASSQDPSGIPGELF
NA TRBJ2-3 TRBV7-8 ASSSARLAVTDTQY
NA TRBJ1-2 TRBV10-3 AIRDRVHYGYT
NA TRBJ2-3 TRBV6-5 ASSRTSGSTDTQY
once TRBJ2-4 TRBV19 ASSRGQGMVSKNIQY
once TRBJ2-1 TRBV15 ATSRDPGTGNEQF
NA TRBJ2-7 TRBV11-2 ASSLVAGLDHEQY
NA TRBJ2-7 TRBV6-2/TRBV6-3 ASSYGGRPAYEQY
NA TRBJ1-4 TRBV19 ASSIGQQGNEKLF
NA TRBJ2-1 TRBV4-2 ASSLTTQNEQF
NA TRBJ2-1 TRBV7-3 ASSFGQLHNEQF
NA TRBJ2-1 TRBV5-4 ASSSDRGDEQF
NA TRBJ2-2 TRBV28 ASSRAGDTGELF
NA TRBJ2-1 TRBV15 ATSLAGAGREQF
NA NA TRBV11-1 ASSVTSGSHNEQF
NA TRBJ2-1 TRBV6-1 ASSEARYSREQF
once TRBJ2-5 TRBV6-5 ASSRTDEETQY
NA TRBJ2-5 TRBV19 ASSINRGQETQY
NA TRBJ2-1 TRBV2 ATPAPSGNEQF
NA TRBJ1-2 TRBV5-4 ASSIDRGVFYYT
NA TRBJ1-3 TRBV19 ASKGRANSGNTIY
NA TRBJ1-6 TRBV7-3 ASSLGQDYSPLH
NA TRBJ2-7 TRBV7-2 ASSLVGRTSEQY
NA TRBJ2-1 TRBV30 AWEQTGQGRNEQF
NA TRBJ2-1 TRBV7-3 ASSSRLAGVHEQF
NA TRBJ2-3 TRBV28 ASRSQQGYRTDTQY
NA TRBJ2-7 TRBV5-5 ASSLPEGTYEQY
NA TRBJ1-2 TRBV5-6 ASSSLLDSLSHYGYT
few TRBJ2-3 TRBV5-5 ASSSLFPGDTQY
NA TRBJ1-5 TRBV15 ATRQGQIGIQPQH
NA TRBJ2-2 TRBV5-6 ASEGLAGGPGELF
NA TRBJ2-1 TRBV27 ASTKRGVAGGLSSYNEQF
once TRBJ2-7 TRBV5-5 ASSLEPSFSYEQY
NA TRBJ2-5 TRBV6-5 ASSSGTGGKTQY
NA TRBJ2-7 TRBV6-5 ASSPAGVEQY
NA TRBJ2-3 TRBV5-6 ASSFGLAERVDTQY
NA TRBJ2-1 TRBV5-1 ASSPLTSGSSYNEQF
NA TRBJ2-1 TRBV5-1 ASSSGTSRLSYNEQF
NA TRBJ1-4 TRBV27 ASSSTGVPTITNEKLF
NA TRBJ2-3 TRBV13 ASSPTGGADTQY
NA TRBJ2-5 TRBV11-2 ASSLDLVLGGTQETQY